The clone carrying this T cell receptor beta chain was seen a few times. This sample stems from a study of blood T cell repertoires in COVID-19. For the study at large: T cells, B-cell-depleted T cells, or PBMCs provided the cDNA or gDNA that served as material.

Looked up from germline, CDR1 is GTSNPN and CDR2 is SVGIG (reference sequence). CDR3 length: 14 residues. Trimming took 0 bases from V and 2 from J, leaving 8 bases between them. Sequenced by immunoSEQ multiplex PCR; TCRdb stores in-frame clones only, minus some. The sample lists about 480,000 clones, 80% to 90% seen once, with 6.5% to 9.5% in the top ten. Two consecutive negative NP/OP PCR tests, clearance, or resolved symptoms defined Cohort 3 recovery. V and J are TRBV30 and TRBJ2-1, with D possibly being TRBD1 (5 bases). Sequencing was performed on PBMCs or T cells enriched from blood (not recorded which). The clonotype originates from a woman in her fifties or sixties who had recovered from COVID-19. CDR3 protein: CAWSVLTAYNEQFF. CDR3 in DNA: TGTGCCTGGAGTGTACTGACAGCCTACAATGAGCAGTTCTTC.